This TCR beta chain was identified during a study of T cell responses to AZD1222 COVID-19 vaccine. Repertoires were generated with immunoSEQ multiplex PCR, while TCRdb's copy carries only in-frame clones and drops some. The repertoire includes about 120,000 clones, roughly 90% of them detected once, and over 4% sits in the top ten. This clone was found once. From germline, CDR1 is MDHEN and CDR2 SYDVKM. The V end lost 6 bases, the J end lost 0 bases, and 12 bases lay between the germline ends. The CDR3 is made up of 15 amino acids. The chain is built from TRBV28 and TRBJ2-1, with D uncertain. This clonotype was sampled from an adult who received the MenACWY meningococcal vaccine as a control. The sequencing used peripheral blood, collected 28 days after the second dose of the MenACWY control vaccine. The CDR3 loop reads CASSPPGHSYNEQFF. CDR3 in DNA: TGTGCCAGCAGCCCGCCGGGCCACTCCTACAATGAGCAGTTCTTC.